The 2 T cell receptor beta chains reported below all come from one sample, sequenced in a study of cytomegalovirus exposure and HLA in healthy donors (dated by TCRdb to the late 2010s). The library was generated by the immunoSEQ multiplex PCR assay. A mixture of 60 forward primers for TCR Vbeta segments and 13 reverse primers for TCR Jbeta segments was used in the multiplex PCR. The clones in this table, taken by TCRdb from immuneACCESS, are in-frame only. Not every clone is retained; where verified, under half of the shortfall comes from an unresolved V gene, and the cause of the rest is unknown. The table for this sample lists roughly 150,000 clones; around 84% of them were counted only once. More than 2% of the sample is in the top ten clones. The sequenced sample was PBMCs. Receptor source: a boy between 2 and 10 years old in good health and CMV-seronegative.

In DNA, the CDR3 is TGTGCCAGCATGTCCCGACAGGCGGGTTTCTACGAGCAGTACTTC. As protein: CASMSRQAGFYEQYF. The chain carries TRBV28 and TRBJ2-7; TRBD1 is a possible D gene (6 bases). Deletions cut 7 bases from V and 3 bases from J, with 19 bases between. The CDR3 length is 15 residues. Germline V gene lookup returns CDR1 MDHEN and CDR2 SYDVKM.

The rearrangement uses TRBV5-8 and TRBJ1-1; D ambiguous. This CDR3 is built from 15 residues. Trimming stripped 6 bases from V and 4 bases from J, with 19 bases between. From germline, CDR1 is SGHTS and CDR2 YDEGEE. In nucleotides, the CDR3 is TGTGCCAGCAACGAACTATATGGAGTACGCACTGAAGCTTTCTTT. This encodes CASNELYGVRTEAFF.